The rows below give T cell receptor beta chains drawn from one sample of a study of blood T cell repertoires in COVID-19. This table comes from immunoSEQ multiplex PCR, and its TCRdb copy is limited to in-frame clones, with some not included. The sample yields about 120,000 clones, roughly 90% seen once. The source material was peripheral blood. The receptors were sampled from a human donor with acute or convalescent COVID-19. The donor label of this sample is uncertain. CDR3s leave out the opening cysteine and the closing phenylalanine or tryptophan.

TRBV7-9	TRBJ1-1	ASSFGQGADEAF
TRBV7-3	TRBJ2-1	ASSWTSGTYNEQF
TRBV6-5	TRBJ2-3	ASSSGLKIDTQY
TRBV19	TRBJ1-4	ASSIPGSEKLF
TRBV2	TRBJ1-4	ASRGRHASEEKLF
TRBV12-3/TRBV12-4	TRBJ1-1	ASRPRTGTEAF
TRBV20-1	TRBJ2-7	SARAPGHAP
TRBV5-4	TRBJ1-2	ASSLDPQGALNYGYT
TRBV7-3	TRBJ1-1	ASSATVNTEAF
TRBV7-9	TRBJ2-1	ASSPPGLAGVVEQF
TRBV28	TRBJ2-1	ASSLTRNYNEQF
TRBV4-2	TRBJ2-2	ASSQDRGRGSTGELF
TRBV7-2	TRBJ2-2	ASSSLVGSYANTGELF